This T cell receptor beta chain was retrieved from a study of T cell responses to AZD1222 COVID-19 vaccine (dated by TCRdb to 2020 to 2022). Context from the whole study: TCR sequencing was performed for 230 to 250 trial participants, of whom approximately 200 were given two doses of AZD1222 and approximately 25 were given two doses of MenACWY control vaccine. Enrollment into the trials was organized by age into subgroups of 18-55, 56-69 and 70-plus years, and those subgroups contained roughly 150, 30 and 60 TCR-sequenced participants, respectively. The full study reports these points: Conclusions about previously exposed vaccinees are limited because only six or seven AZD1222 recipients were SARS-CoV-2 seropositive at baseline. Participants were mostly white British and included more females than males, and it was suggested by the authors that clonal diversity may have been underestimated. Because no day 14 peak-response samples were available, repertoires were characterized only after the peak T cell response. CD4 TCRs associated with the vaccine covered the entire spike protein, and the dominant responses were in regions 160-218 and 743-854. Epitopes outside the regions mutated in the B.1.351 and B.1.1.7 variants were reportedly recognized by nearly half of the unique spike-specific TCRs. A significant rise in spike-specific TCR breadth and depth was observed after two AZD1222 doses relative to day 0 and relative to MenACWY recipients. The 56-69-year group was small, and its depth increase did not reach significance, likely because of low power.

This clone came up a few times. The target of this receptor is not known. It has no much larger one-base neighbor in the sample; base qualities were not kept. Between the V and J ends, shortened by 1 base and 2 bases respectively, the junction contains 10 bases. Inclusive of the bounding cysteine and phenylalanine, the CDR3 is 15 residues long. Only the CDR3 region is kept as DNA, spanning 45 bases read in frame from base 1. The germline V gene supplies CDR1 SGHRS and CDR2 YFSETQ. In the paper's terms, the time point label means: about 28 days (+/-7) after the second vaccine dose. The treatment or condition label on this specimen signifies: meningococcal conjugate vaccine given as trial control. The vaccinee samples were drawn from two UK trials, COV001 and COV002, one of which was a single-blind randomized controlled phase 2/3 trial testing AZD1222 (ChAdOx1 nCoV-19) in healthy adults. Trial participant PBMC samples were collected at day 0 and day 28 after the second dose for TCRbeta chain sequencing.

The CDR3 regions of human TCRbeta chains were analyzed by immunosequencing. On the authors' methods: Repertoire TCRs were matched against a reference library of SARS-CoV-2-specific TCRs generated with the MIRA antigen-specificity platform. Breadth was defined as the fraction of unique TCRs that were SARS-CoV-2-associated. Depth was defined as the fraction of total T cells that were SARS-CoV-2-associated. Each spike-specific TCR was assigned to its reactive spike region and to a CD4 or CD8 class using the MIRA data. Log10-transformed breadth and depth values were compared by one-way ANOVA with Sidak's multiple comparisons tests. What TCRdb holds here is the immuneACCESS table cut down to in-frame rearrangements. Part of the clones is not present; checked against another copy, under half of the missing clones reflect an unresolved V gene, and the others are unexplained. That table supplies the V and J calls and clone size; D and trimming were determined from the DNA. The sample includes under 150,000 clones, with 65% to 90% observed a single time. The ten largest make up more than 7.5% of the sample.

The material sequenced was peripheral blood, taken 28 days after the second dose of the MenACWY control vaccine. The rearranged chain carries TRBV5-1 and TRBJ2-1; no D gene is confidently identified. This sequence originates from an adult who received the MenACWY meningococcal vaccine as a control. The CDR3 amino acid sequence is: CASSLSIQTYNEQFF. The DNA sequence follows: TGCGCCAGCAGCTTGTCCATCCAAACCTACAATGAGCAGTTCTTC.